A selection of T cell receptor beta chains follows, all from one sample in a study of beta chain features in type 1 diabetes. Assay: immunoSEQ multiplex PCR; the TCRdb copy retains only in-frame clones and omits some. In the table there are 200,000 to 300,000 clones, 11% of which are singletons. The sequenced material came from naive CD4+ T cells from blood. The receptor set was obtained from a man younger than 45 with type 1 diabetes. Each CDR3 is given with its conserved first and last residue. D genes are given only for firm matches. Rows give clone size only sometimes, using once, few, many, or a class for an expanded clone.

D gene: TRBD1; clone size: few; V gene: TRBV7-2; J gene: TRBJ1-6; CDR3 DNA: TGTGCCAGCAGCCGACAGGGGGAGGTTTGGTCACCCCTCCACTTT; CDR3 protein: CASSRQGEVWSPLHF
D gene: NA; clone size: NA; V gene: TRBV29-1; J gene: TRBJ2-1; CDR3 DNA: TGCAGCGTTAACGGTAGATACAATGAGCAGTTCTTC; CDR3 protein: CSVNGRYNEQFF
D gene: NA; clone size: few; V gene: TRBV7-9; J gene: TRBJ2-3; CDR3 DNA: TGTGCCAGCACCACAATCCCGAGGGATACGCAGTATTTT; CDR3 protein: CASTTIPRDTQYF
D gene: TRBD1; clone size: NA; V gene: TRBV6-1; J gene: TRBJ1-6; CDR3 DNA: TGTGCCAGCAGTGAAACAGGGGGCAGGTCACCCCTCCACTTT; CDR3 protein: CASSETGGRSPLHF
D gene: TRBD1; clone size: few; V gene: TRBV15; J gene: TRBJ1-5; CDR3 DNA: TGTGCCACCAGCATCCGGACAGGGGGTGTGGATCAGCCCCAGCATTTT; CDR3 protein: CATSIRTGGVDQPQHF
D gene: NA; clone size: few; V gene: TRBV7-2; J gene: TRBJ2-3; CDR3 DNA: TGTGCCAGCAGCTTGGTTGGCAGGAGCACAGATACGCAGTATTTT; CDR3 protein: CASSLVGRSTDTQYF
D gene: TRBD1; clone size: NA; V gene: TRBV7-6; J gene: TRBJ2-2; CDR3 DNA: TGTGCCAGCAGTCCGAGGCCCGGACAGGGTACCGGGGAGCTGTTTTTT; CDR3 protein: CASSPRPGQGTGELFF
D gene: TRBD1; clone size: NA; V gene: TRBV18; J gene: TRBJ2-7; CDR3 DNA: TGTGCCAGCTCACCCGGGACAGGAACCTACGAGCAGTACTTC; CDR3 protein: CASSPGTGTYEQYF
D gene: TRBD1; clone size: NA; V gene: TRBV28; J gene: TRBJ1-6; CDR3 DNA: TGTGCCAGCAGTTCGGGACAGGGAAATTCACCCCTCCACTTT; CDR3 protein: CASSSGQGNSPLHF
D gene: NA; clone size: NA; V gene: TRBV4-1; J gene: TRBJ2-5; CDR3 DNA: TGCGCCAGCAGCCAAGCGTACCAAGAGACCCAGTACTTC; CDR3 protein: CASSQAYQETQYF
D gene: NA; clone size: few; V gene: TRBV5-4; J gene: TRBJ1-4; CDR3 DNA: TGTGCCAGCAGCTTGGGCGGGGGGCGCGGTGAAAAACTGTTTTTT; CDR3 protein: CASSLGGGRGEKLFF
D gene: NA; clone size: NA; V gene: TRBV7-9; J gene: TRBJ1-3; CDR3 DNA: TGTGCCAGCAGCTCTACAGGAAAGGTCGTATCTGGAAACACCATATATTTT; CDR3 protein: CASSSTGKVVSGNTIYF
D gene: NA; clone size: NA; V gene: TRBV18; J gene: TRBJ2-3; CDR3 DNA: TGTGCCAGCTCACCACTAGCTACAGATACGCAGTATTTT; CDR3 protein: CASSPLATDTQYF
D gene: NA; clone size: NA; V gene: TRBV5-4; J gene: TRBJ2-5; CDR3 DNA: TGTGCCAGCAGCTCCAAACAGGGACTACAAGAGACCCAGTACTTC; CDR3 protein: CASSSKQGLQETQYF
D gene: NA; clone size: NA; V gene: TRBV5-1; J gene: TRBJ1-1; CDR3 DNA: TGCGCCAGCAGCATCCTTGGGCATAACACTGAAGCTTTCTTT; CDR3 protein: CASSILGHNTEAFF
D gene: TRBD2; clone size: few; V gene: TRBV6-5; J gene: TRBJ2-7; CDR3 DNA: TGTGCCAGCAGTCGCGGGGGGGGGTCCTACGAGCAGTACTTC; CDR3 protein: CASSRGGGSYEQYF
D gene: NA; clone size: few; V gene: TRBV19; J gene: TRBJ1-6; CDR3 DNA: TGTGCCAGTAGTATTGGGGCCGGCTATAATTCACCCCTCCACTTT; CDR3 protein: CASSIGAGYNSPLHF
D gene: NA; clone size: few; V gene: TRBV7-9; J gene: TRBJ1-5; CDR3 DNA: TGTGCCAGCAGTCAAGGGGGGGATCAGCCCCAGCATTTT; CDR3 protein: CASSQGGDQPQHF
D gene: NA; clone size: NA; V gene: TRBV12-5; J gene: TRBJ1-1; CDR3 DNA: TGTGCTACATCGCGGGGGGGAGGCACTGAAGCTTTCTTT; CDR3 protein: CATSRGGGTEAFF
D gene: TRBD1; clone size: few; V gene: TRBV10-3; J gene: TRBJ2-7; CDR3 DNA: TGTGCCATCCAGGGACAGTCCTACGAGCAGTACTTC; CDR3 protein: CAIQGQSYEQYF
D gene: NA; clone size: NA; V gene: TRBV7-6; J gene: TRBJ1-1; CDR3 DNA: TGTGCCAGCAGCCGACAGCCGAACACTGAAGCTTTCTTT; CDR3 protein: CASSRQPNTEAFF
D gene: TRBD2; clone size: few; V gene: TRBV5-4; J gene: TRBJ2-7; CDR3 DNA: TGTGCCAGCAGCTCCGGGACTAGCCTCTACGAGCAGTACTTC; CDR3 protein: CASSSGTSLYEQYF
D gene: TRBD2; clone size: few; V gene: TRBV30; J gene: TRBJ2-5; CDR3 DNA: TGTGCCTGGAGGGGACTAGCGGGGGGTGGGACCCAGTACTTC; CDR3 protein: CAWRGLAGGGTQYF
D gene: NA; clone size: NA; V gene: TRBV12-5; J gene: TRBJ2-7; CDR3 DNA: TGTGCTAGTGGTTTGGTCCACTACTCCTACGAGCAGTACTTC; CDR3 protein: CASGLVHYSYEQYF
D gene: TRBD2; clone size: NA; V gene: TRBV11-3; J gene: TRBJ2-3; CDR3 DNA: TGTGCCAGCAGTAAGCGGGGGGCCACAGATACGCAGTATTTT; CDR3 protein: CASSKRGATDTQYF
D gene: NA; clone size: few; V gene: TRBV11-2; J gene: TRBJ2-3; CDR3 DNA: TGTGCCAGCAGCTTTAGAGGACTCCAAGCAGATACGCAGTATTTT; CDR3 protein: CASSFRGLQADTQYF
D gene: TRBD1; clone size: few; V gene: TRBV28; J gene: TRBJ1-1; CDR3 DNA: TGTGCCAGCAGGACAGGGGGGACTGAAGCTTTCTTT; CDR3 protein: CASRTGGTEAFF